This TCR beta chain was captured in a study of blood T cell repertoires in COVID-19. CDR1 MNHNS and CDR2 SASEGT come from the germline V gene. Trimming cost V 0 bases and J 3 bases, with 9 bases left between them. The CDR3 is made up of 14 amino acids. How the authors handled the data: The authors estimated nucleated cell counts from reference gene primer amplification. TCRdb's copy holds only in-frame clones and misses some; the assay was immunoSEQ multiplex PCR. V and J calls and clone size follow that table, whereas D and trimming were derived from the DNA. The sample consists of 310,000 or so clones, roughly nine tenths of them appearing once. Participants' reported clinical history set cohort assignment.

The source of this sequence is a woman aged 40-49 years who had recovered from COVID-19. Sequenced sample: PBMCs or T cells enriched from blood (not recorded which). V usage is TRBV6-1 and J usage is TRBJ2-7; D gene uncertain. Here the CDR3 DNA reads TGTGCCAGCAGTGAAGCCGCAGGCCACTACGAGCAGTACTTC. Protein product: CASSEAAGHYEQYF.